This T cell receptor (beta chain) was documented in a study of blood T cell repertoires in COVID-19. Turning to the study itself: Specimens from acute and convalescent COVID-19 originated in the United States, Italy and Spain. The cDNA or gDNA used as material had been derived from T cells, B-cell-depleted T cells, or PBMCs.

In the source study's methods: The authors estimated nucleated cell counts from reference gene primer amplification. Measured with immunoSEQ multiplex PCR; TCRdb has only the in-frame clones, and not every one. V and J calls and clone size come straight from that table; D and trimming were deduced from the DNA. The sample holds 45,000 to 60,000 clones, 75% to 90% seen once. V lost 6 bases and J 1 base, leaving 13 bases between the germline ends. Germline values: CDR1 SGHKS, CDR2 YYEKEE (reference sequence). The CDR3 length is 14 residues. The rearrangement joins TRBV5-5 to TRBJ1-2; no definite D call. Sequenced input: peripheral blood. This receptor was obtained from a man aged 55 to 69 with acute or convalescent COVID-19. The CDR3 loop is CASIPAGFNYGYTF. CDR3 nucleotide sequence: TGTGCCAGCATCCCCGCAGGATTTAACTATGGCTACACCTTC.